Given below is one TCR beta chain in context. Antigen: not known. This specimen comes from a study of T cell repertoires in cytomegalovirus infection. Study details: Matching HLA type, along with CMV infection, was indicated by public TCR beta signatures. Notes on the study in general: The response measured ex vivo was dominated by TCR beta clonotypes (HLA-C-restricted and CMV-specific). Pooled public TCR beta family frequency picked out CMV carriers with the relevant HLA.

V was cut by 5 bases and J by 8 bases, with 15 bases left in between. There are 14 residues in the CDR3. TCRdb reprocessed the reads with MiXCR, giving one entry per CDR3 protein. There are approximately 290,000 distinct CDR3 sequences in the sample; around 25% occur only once, and over 11% lies in the top ten. Sample: PBMCs. The TCR comes from a human donor in good health (CMV status not recorded). Some clones in this sample may be carry-over from other donors' samples. The chain joins TRBV12-3 or TRBV12-4 to TRBJ1-4; unclear D gene. Here the CDR3 reads CASSQSRRSEKLFF. DNA of the CDR3: TGTGCCAGCAGTCAGTCCAGGAGGTCGGAAAAACTGTTTTTT.